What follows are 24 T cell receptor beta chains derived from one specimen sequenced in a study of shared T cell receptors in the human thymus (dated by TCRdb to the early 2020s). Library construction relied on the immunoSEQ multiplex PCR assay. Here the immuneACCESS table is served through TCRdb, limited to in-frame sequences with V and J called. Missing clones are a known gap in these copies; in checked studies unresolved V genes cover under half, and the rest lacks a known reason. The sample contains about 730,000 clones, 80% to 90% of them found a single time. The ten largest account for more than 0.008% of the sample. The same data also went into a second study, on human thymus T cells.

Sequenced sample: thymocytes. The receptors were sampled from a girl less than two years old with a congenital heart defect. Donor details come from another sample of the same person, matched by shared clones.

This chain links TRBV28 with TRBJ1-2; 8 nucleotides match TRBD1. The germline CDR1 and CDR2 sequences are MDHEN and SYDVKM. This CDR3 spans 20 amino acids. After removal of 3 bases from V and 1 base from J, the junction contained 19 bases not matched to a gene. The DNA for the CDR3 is TGTGCCAGCAGTTTTTCTATTTCCGGGACAGGCGGCAGGGGTAACTATGGCTACACCTTC. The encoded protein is CASSFSISGTGGRGNYGYTF.

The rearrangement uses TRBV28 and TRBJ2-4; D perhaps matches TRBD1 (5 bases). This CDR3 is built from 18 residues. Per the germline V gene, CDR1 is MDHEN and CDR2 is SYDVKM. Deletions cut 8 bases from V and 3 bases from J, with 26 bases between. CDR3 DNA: TGTGCCAGCGGGCGGCAGGACATGATTCCTTTGGACAAAAACATTCAGTACTTC. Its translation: CASGRQDMIPLDKNIQYF.

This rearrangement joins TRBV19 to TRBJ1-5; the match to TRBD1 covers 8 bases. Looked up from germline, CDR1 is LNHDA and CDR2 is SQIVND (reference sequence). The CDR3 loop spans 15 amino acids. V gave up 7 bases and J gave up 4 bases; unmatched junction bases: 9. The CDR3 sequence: CASIGDRFRNQPQHF. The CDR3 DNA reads TGTGCCAGTATAGGGGACAGGTTTAGGAATCAGCCCCAGCATTTT.

The CDR3 region has the DNA TGTGCCAGCAGCCTGGGGACACGGAGTGATAACTATGGCTACACCTTC. Translating gives CASSLGTRSDNYGYTF. This rearrangement joins TRBV7-3 to TRBJ1-2; TRBD1 might be the D (6 bases). The CDR3 totals 16 residues. Germline V lookup: CDR1 SGHTA, CDR2 FQGTGA. Trimming stripped 5 bases from V and 1 base from J, with 17 bases between.

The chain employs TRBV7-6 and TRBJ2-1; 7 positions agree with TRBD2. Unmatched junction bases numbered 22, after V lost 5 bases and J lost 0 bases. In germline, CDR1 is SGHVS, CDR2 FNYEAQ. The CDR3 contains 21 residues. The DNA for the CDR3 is TGTGCCAGCAGCCCCCTTAGCCGGGTACCTAGCGGCCAGAGCTCCTACAATGAGCAGTTCTTC. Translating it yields CASSPLSRVPSGQSSYNEQFF.

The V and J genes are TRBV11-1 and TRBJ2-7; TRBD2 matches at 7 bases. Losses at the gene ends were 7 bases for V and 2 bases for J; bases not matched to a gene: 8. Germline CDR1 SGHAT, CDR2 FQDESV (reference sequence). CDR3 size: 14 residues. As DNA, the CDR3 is TGTGCCAGCAAACAAGACGGGGGGACCTACGAGCAGTACTTC. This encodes CASKQDGGTYEQYF.

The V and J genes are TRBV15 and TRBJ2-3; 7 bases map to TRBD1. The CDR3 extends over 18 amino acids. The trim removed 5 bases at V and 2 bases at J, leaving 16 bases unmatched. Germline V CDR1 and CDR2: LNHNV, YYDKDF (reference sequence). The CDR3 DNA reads TGTGCCACCAGCCCCCACTCGAGAGGGGGACAGTTCACAGATACGCAGTATTTT. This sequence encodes CATSPHSRGGQFTDTQYF.

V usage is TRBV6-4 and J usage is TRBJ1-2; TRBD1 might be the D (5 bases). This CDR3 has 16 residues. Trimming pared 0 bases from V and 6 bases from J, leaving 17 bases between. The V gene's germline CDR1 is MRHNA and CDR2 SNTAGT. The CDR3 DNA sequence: TGTGCCAGCAGTGACTCGTCAGGGCGCCGCGGGGATGGCTACACCTTC. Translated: CASSDSSGRRGDGYTF.

CDR3 sequence: CASSYSSGFGSYEQYF. DNA of the CDR3: TGTGCCAGCAGTTATTCATCAGGGTTCGGCTCCTACGAGCAGTACTTC. The gene calls are TRBV6-9 and TRBJ2-7, with D possibly being TRBD1 (5 bases). This CDR3 has 16 amino acids. The ends were cut back, 0 bases at V and 0 bases at J, with 12 bases in the middle. Per the germline V gene, CDR1 is MNHGY and CDR2 is SVAAGI.

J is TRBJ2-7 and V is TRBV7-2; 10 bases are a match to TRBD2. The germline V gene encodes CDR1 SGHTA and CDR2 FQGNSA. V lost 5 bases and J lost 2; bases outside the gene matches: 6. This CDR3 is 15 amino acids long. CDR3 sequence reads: CASSQGSGGAYEQYF. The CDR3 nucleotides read TGTGCCAGCAGCCAGGGAAGCGGGGGGGCCTACGAGCAGTACTTC.

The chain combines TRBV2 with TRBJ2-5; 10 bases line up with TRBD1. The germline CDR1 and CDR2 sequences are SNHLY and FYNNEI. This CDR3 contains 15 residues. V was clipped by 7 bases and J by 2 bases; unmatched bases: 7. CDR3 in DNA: TGTGCCAGCAAAGACAGGGGGCAGTCACAAGAGACCCAGTACTTC. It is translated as CASKDRGQSQETQYF.

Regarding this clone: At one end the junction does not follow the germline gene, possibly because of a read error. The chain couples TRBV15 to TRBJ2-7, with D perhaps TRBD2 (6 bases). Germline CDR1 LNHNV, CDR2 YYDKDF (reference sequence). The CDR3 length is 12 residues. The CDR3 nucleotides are TGTGCCACCAGCAGAGGGGAGGAGTTGTGGAACTTC. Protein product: CATSRGEELWNF.

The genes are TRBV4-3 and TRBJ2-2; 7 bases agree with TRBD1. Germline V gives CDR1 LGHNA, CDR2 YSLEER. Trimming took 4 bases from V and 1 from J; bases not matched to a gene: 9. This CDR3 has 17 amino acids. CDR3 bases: TGCGCCAGCAGCCTGATCATTGGACAGGAGAACACCGGGGAGCTGTTTTTT. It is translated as CASSLIIGQENTGELFF.

CDR3: CASSQGQGLGKNIQYF. The CDR3 DNA follows: TGCGCCAGCAGCCAGGGACAGGGGCTTGGCAAAAACATTCAGTACTTC. The J gene is TRBJ2-4, the V gene TRBV4-1; 10 bases are shared with TRBD1. The V and J ends lost 3 bases and 3 bases, in that order; junction bases with no gene match: 5. Germline CDR1 MGHRA, CDR2 YSYEKL. This CDR3 comprises 16 residues.

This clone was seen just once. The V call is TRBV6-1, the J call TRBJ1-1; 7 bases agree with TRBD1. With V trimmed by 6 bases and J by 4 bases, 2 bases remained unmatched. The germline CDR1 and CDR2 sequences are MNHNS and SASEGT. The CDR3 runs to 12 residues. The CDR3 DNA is TGTGCCAGCAGAACAGGGGTCACTGAAGCTTTCTTT. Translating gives CASRTGVTEAFF.

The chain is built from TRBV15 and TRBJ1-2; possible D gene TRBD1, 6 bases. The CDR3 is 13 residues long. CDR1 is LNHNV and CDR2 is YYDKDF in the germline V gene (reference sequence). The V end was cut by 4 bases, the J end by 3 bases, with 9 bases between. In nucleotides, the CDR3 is TGTGCCACCAGCACCAGGGGCGACTATGGCTACACCTTC. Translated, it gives CATSTRGDYGYTF.

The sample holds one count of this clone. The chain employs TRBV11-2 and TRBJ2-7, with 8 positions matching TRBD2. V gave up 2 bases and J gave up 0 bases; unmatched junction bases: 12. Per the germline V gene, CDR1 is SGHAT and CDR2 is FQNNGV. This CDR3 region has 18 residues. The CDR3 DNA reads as TGTGCCAGCAGCTTAATCGGCGGCTGCGGGACTAGCTCCTACGAGCAGTACTTC. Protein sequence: CASSLIGGCGTSSYEQYF.

The CDR3 nucleotides are TGTGCCAGCAGTGACTCGATGCCAGGACCACTAGGCACCGGGGAGCTGTTTTTT. It specifies CASSDSMPGPLGTGELFF. V is TRBV6-4 and J is TRBJ2-2; D possibly corresponds to TRBD2 (5 bases). The CDR3 length is 18 residues. Germline V CDR1 and CDR2: MRHNA, SNTAGT. Between the trimmed V and J ends, which lost 0 bases and 4 bases, there was a span of 18 bases.

CDR3 residues: CASTIRGGRDTDTQYF. The DNA of the CDR3 is TGTGCCAGCACAATACGAGGGGGCAGGGATACAGATACGCAGTATTTT. V usage is TRBV28 and J usage is TRBJ2-3; 7 bases match TRBD1. The V and J ends lost 7 bases and 3 bases, in that order; junction bases with no gene match: 13. The germline CDR1 and CDR2 sequences are MDHEN and SYDVKM. The CDR3 covers 16 residues. Filled out from reference TRBV28 and TRBJ2-3, the complete variable domain reads DVKVTQSSRYLVKRTGEKVFLECVQDMDHENMFWYRQDPGLGLRLIYFSYDVKMKEKGDIPEGYSVSREKKERFSLILESASTNQTSMYLCASTIRGGRDTDTQYFGPGTRLTVL.

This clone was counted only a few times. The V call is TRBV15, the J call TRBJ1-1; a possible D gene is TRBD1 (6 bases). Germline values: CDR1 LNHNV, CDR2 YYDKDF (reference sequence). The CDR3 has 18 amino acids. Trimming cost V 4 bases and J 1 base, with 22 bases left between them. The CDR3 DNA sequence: TGTGCCACCAGCACGTCATATAAACAGGGAAATACGAACACTGAAGCTTTCTTT. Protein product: CATSTSYKQGNTNTEAFF.

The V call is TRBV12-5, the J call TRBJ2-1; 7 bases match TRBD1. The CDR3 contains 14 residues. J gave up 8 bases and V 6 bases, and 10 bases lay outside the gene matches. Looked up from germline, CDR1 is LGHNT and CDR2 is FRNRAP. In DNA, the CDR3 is TGTGCTAGTGGGCCGGGACAGCTTTTGGATGAGCAGTTCTTC. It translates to CASGPGQLLDEQFF.

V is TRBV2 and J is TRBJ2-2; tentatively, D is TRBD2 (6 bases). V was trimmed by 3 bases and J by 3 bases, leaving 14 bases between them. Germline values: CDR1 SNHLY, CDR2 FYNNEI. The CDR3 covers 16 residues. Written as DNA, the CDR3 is TGTGCCAGCAGTGAGTTCGGGGACTTTTACACCGGGGAGCTGTTTTTT. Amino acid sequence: CASSEFGDFYTGELFF.

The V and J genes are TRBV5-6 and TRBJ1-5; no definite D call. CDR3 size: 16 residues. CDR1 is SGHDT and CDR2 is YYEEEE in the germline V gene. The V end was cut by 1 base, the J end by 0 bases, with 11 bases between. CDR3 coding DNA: TGTGCCAGCAGCTTGAGGATGGCGGGTAGCAATCAGCCCCAGCATTTT. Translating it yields CASSLRMAGSNQPQHF.

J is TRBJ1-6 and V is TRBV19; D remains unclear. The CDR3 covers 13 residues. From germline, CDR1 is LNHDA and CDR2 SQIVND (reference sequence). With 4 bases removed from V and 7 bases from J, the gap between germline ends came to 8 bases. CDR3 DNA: TGTGCCAGTAGTAATCGGCGGAATTCACCCCTCCACTTT. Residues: CASSNRRNSPLHF.